The rows below give T cell receptor beta chains drawn from one sample of a study of OX40 agonist ivuxolimab in advanced cancers. The assay was immunoSEQ multiplex PCR, and TCRdb's table has in-frame clones only and misses some. The sample includes about 77,000 clones, about 86% of them seen just once. The sample here was CD4+ or CD8+ T cells sorted from blood, taken in a trial of the OX40 agonist ivuxolimab. These receptors originate from an adult with an advanced solid tumor such as melanoma, head and neck, liver or kidney cancer. Each CDR3 is given with its conserved first and last residue. The order of the fields is D gene, J gene, clone size, V gene, CDR3 protein, CDR3 DNA. The D gene is left open where the match is weak. Some rows have no size entry. The others give once, few or many, or a class for an expanded clone.

d_call: NA
j_call: TRBJ2-2
clone_size: NA
v_call: TRBV28
cdr3_aa: CASSQWGPYTGELFF
cdr3_nt: TGTGCCAGCAGTCAGTGGGGGCCGTACACCGGGGAGCTGTTTTTT

d_call: NA
j_call: TRBJ1-1
clone_size: NA
v_call: TRBV5-1
cdr3_aa: CASSPRVLNTEAFF
cdr3_nt: TGCGCCAGCAGCCCAAGGGTCCTGAACACTGAAGCTTTCTTT

d_call: NA
j_call: TRBJ2-3
clone_size: NA
v_call: TRBV4-2
cdr3_aa: CASSQVPSSGDTQYF
cdr3_nt: TGTGCCAGCAGCCAAGTACCATCTTCGGGAGATACGCAGTATTTT

d_call: TRBD2
j_call: TRBJ2-7
clone_size: NA
v_call: TRBV5-1
cdr3_aa: CASSFAPGEGNYEQYF
cdr3_nt: TGCGCCAGCAGCTTTGCCCCCGGGGAGGGAAACTACGAGCAGTACTTC

d_call: NA
j_call: TRBJ1-3
clone_size: NA
v_call: TRBV2
cdr3_aa: CASRNQGNSGNTIYF
cdr3_nt: TGTGCCAGTAGAAACCAGGGAAACTCTGGAAACACCATATATTTT

d_call: TRBD1
j_call: TRBJ1-3
clone_size: NA
v_call: TRBV6-1
cdr3_aa: CASRAPRGQGNTIYF
cdr3_nt: TGTGCCAGCAGGGCCCCCAGGGGGCAGGGGAACACCATATATTTT

d_call: NA
j_call: TRBJ2-2
clone_size: NA
v_call: TRBV5-6
cdr3_aa: CASRASWGLLLTGELFF
cdr3_nt: TGTGCCAGCCGAGCCTCATGGGGACTCCTCCTCACCGGGGAGCTGTTTTTT

d_call: TRBD1
j_call: TRBJ1-1
clone_size: NA
v_call: TRBV27
cdr3_aa: CASKGQEDTEAFF
cdr3_nt: TGTGCCAGCAAGGGACAGGAAGACACTGAAGCTTTCTTT

d_call: TRBD1
j_call: TRBJ1-2
clone_size: NA
v_call: TRBV19
cdr3_aa: CASSIRTGEGYTF
cdr3_nt: TGTGCCAGTAGTATCCGTACAGGGGAAGGCTACACCTTC

d_call: NA
j_call: TRBJ2-2
clone_size: NA
v_call: TRBV5-1
cdr3_aa: CASSLEGGHTGELFF
cdr3_nt: TGCGCCAGCAGCTTGGAAGGGGGGCACACCGGGGAGCTGTTTTTT

d_call: NA
j_call: TRBJ1-6
clone_size: NA
v_call: TRBV7-9
cdr3_aa: CASSLQGTNSPLHF
cdr3_nt: TGTGCCAGCAGCTTACAGGGGACCAATTCACCCCTCCACTTT

d_call: NA
j_call: TRBJ1-6
clone_size: NA
v_call: TRBV28
cdr3_aa: CASSLSSPLHF
cdr3_nt: TGTGCCAGCAGTTTATCTTCACCCCTCCACTTT

d_call: NA
j_call: TRBJ2-1
clone_size: NA
v_call: TRBV5-4
cdr3_aa: CASSLEIAAGSYNEQFF
cdr3_nt: TGTGCCAGCAGCTTGGAAATAGCGGCAGGCTCCTACAATGAGCAGTTCTTC

d_call: NA
j_call: TRBJ2-7
clone_size: NA
v_call: TRBV30
cdr3_aa: CAWSAGGDYEQYF
cdr3_nt: TGTGCCTGGAGTGCTGGCGGCGACTACGAGCAGTACTTC

d_call: TRBD1
j_call: TRBJ1-2
clone_size: NA
v_call: TRBV2
cdr3_aa: CASRATGVVAGYTF
cdr3_nt: TGTGCCAGCAGGGCCACAGGGGTTGTTGCTGGCTACACCTTC

d_call: NA
j_call: TRBJ2-3
clone_size: NA
v_call: TRBV6-1
cdr3_aa: CASSEREFSDTQYF
cdr3_nt: TGTGCCAGCAGTGAAAGGGAATTTTCAGATACGCAGTATTTT

d_call: NA
j_call: TRBJ2-1
clone_size: NA
v_call: TRBV7-3
cdr3_aa: CASSVGDEQFF
cdr3_nt: TGTGCCAGCTCAGTAGGAGATGAGCAGTTCTTC

d_call: NA
j_call: TRBJ1-1
clone_size: NA
v_call: TRBV29-1
cdr3_aa: CSVDLSRTTEAFF
cdr3_nt: TGCAGCGTTGATCTCTCCCGGACCACTGAAGCTTTCTTT

d_call: TRBD2
j_call: TRBJ2-7
clone_size: NA
v_call: TRBV7-9
cdr3_aa: CASSVTSGTYEQYF
cdr3_nt: TGTGCCAGCTCAGTGACTAGCGGGACTTACGAGCAGTACTTC

d_call: NA
j_call: TRBJ2-4
clone_size: few
v_call: TRBV7-8
cdr3_aa: CASSTGTLRDAKNIQYF
cdr3_nt: TGTGCCAGCAGCACCGGGACATTGAGGGATGCCAAAAACATTCAGTACTTC

d_call: TRBD2
j_call: TRBJ2-7
clone_size: NA
v_call: TRBV4-2
cdr3_aa: CASSQALGLDYEQYF
cdr3_nt: TGTGCCAGCAGCCAAGCCCTCGGACTAGACTACGAGCAGTACTTC

d_call: NA
j_call: TRBJ2-3
clone_size: few
v_call: TRBV7-2
cdr3_aa: CASSLSADTQYF
cdr3_nt: TGTGCCAGCAGCTTGAGCGCGGATACGCAGTATTTT

d_call: NA
j_call: TRBJ1-3
clone_size: NA
v_call: TRBV5-1
cdr3_aa: CASSPDGSSGNTIYF
cdr3_nt: TGCGCCAGCAGCCCGGACGGGAGCTCTGGAAACACCATATATTTT

d_call: TRBD2
j_call: TRBJ2-7
clone_size: NA
v_call: TRBV5-1
cdr3_aa: CASSPGGGTSVYEQYF
cdr3_nt: TGCGCCAGCAGCCCTGGCGGCGGGACTAGTGTCTACGAGCAGTACTTC

d_call: NA
j_call: TRBJ1-1
clone_size: NA
v_call: TRBV6-4
cdr3_aa: CASIGRQTNTEAFF
cdr3_nt: TGTGCCAGCATCGGTAGGCAGACCAACACTGAAGCTTTCTTT

d_call: NA
j_call: TRBJ2-7
clone_size: NA
v_call: TRBV10-3
cdr3_aa: CAITPGAGSYEQYF
cdr3_nt: TGTGCCATCACCCCTGGGGCAGGCTCCTACGAGCAGTACTTC

d_call: TRBD1
j_call: TRBJ1-6
clone_size: NA
v_call: TRBV19
cdr3_aa: CASSQTDRGLNSPLHF
cdr3_nt: TGTGCCAGTAGTCAGACCGACAGGGGGCTCAATTCACCCCTCCACTTT

d_call: TRBD2
j_call: TRBJ2-3
clone_size: NA
v_call: TRBV7-2
cdr3_aa: CASSRGRAGSTDTQYF
cdr3_nt: TGTGCCAGCAGCCGCGGGCGAGCGGGAAGCACAGATACGCAGTATTTT

d_call: TRBD1
j_call: TRBJ2-7
clone_size: NA
v_call: TRBV27
cdr3_aa: CASSLSPGGPYEQYF
cdr3_nt: TGTGCCAGCAGTTTATCCCCAGGGGGCCCGTACGAGCAGTACTTC

d_call: NA
j_call: TRBJ1-3
clone_size: NA
v_call: TRBV5-1
cdr3_aa: CASSRSLRGNTIYF
cdr3_nt: TGCGCCAGTTCGCGTTCCCTCCGAGGAAACACCATATATTTT

d_call: NA
j_call: TRBJ1-1
clone_size: NA
v_call: TRBV6-1
cdr3_aa: CASSEEGIITEAFF
cdr3_nt: TGTGCCAGCAGTGAAGAGGGGATCATAACTGAAGCTTTCTTT